The following is a T cell receptor (beta chain) sequence with its context. In the original workflow: Amplification of reference gene primers was used by the study to estimate nucleated cell counts. Sequencing was performed with immunoSEQ multiplex PCR; in TCRdb, only in-frame clones are kept and a portion is missing. The V and J calls and clone size are taken from that table; D and trimming were inferred from the DNA. The repertoire holds 400,000 to 450,000 clones, with approximately 90% as singletons. CDR3 length: 14 residues. From germline, CDR1 is MDHEN and CDR2 SYDVKM. V lost 6 bases and J lost 3, with 12 bases in between. This specimen comes from a study of blood T cell repertoires in COVID-19. For the study at large: Researchers got acute and convalescent COVID-19 samples from the United States, Italy and Spain. The analysed material was cDNA or gDNA that came from T cells, B-cell-depleted T cells, or PBMCs.

Seattle researchers signed up patients amid active infection and tracked them longitudinally. The sample was peripheral blood. The TCR comes from a middle-aged woman with COVID-19, enrolled during active disease. The rearrangement links TRBV28 to TRBJ1-5, with a tentative D call TRBD1 (5 bases). Here the CDR3 DNA reads TGTGCCAGCAGCACGGTAGGGGTCAATCAGCCCCAGCATTTT. Its translation is CASSTVGVNQPQHF.